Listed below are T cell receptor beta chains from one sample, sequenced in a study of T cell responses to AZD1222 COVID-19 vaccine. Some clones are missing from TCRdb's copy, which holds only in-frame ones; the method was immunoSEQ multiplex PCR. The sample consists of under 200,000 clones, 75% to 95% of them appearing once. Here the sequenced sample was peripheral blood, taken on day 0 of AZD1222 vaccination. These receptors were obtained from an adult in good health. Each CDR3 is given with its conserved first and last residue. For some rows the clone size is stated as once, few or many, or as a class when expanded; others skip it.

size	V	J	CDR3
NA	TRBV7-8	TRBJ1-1	CASSLVLRFRANTEAFF
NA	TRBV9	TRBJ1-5	CASSVGDSIQPQHF
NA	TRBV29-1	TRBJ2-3	CSARQGSTDTQYF
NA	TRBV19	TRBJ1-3	CASTPPVGASGNTIYF
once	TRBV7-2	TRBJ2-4	CASSLELAKNIQYF
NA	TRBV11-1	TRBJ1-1	CASSLPRQGTEAFF
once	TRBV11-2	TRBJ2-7	CASSLVPSGVYEQYF
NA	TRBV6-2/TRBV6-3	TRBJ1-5	CASSWRGEQPQHF
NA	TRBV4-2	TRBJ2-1	CASSQVRTGGINEQFF
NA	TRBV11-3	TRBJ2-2	CASSGQQTGELFF
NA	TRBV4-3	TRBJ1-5	CASSQQRNQPQHF
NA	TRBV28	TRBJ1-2	CASSSQGVPNYGYTF
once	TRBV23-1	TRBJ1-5	CASQGRDSQPQHF
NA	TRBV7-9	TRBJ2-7	CASSLHDAGRGYEQYF
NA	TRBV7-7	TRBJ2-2	CALRGANTGELFF
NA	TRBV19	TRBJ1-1	CASSDRLRVTEAFF
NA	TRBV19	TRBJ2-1	CASRAPAGRGNEQFF
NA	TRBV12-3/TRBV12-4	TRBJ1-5	CASSQFSNQPQHF
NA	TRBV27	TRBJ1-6	CASSPGQANSPLHF
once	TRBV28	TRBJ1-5	CASIPGGRGQPQHF
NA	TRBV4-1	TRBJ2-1	CASSQGTTPDNEQFF
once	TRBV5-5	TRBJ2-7	CASSLLAGVLYEQYF
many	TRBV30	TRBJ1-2	CAWSRQAANYGYTF
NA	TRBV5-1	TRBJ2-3	CASSLGQATRTDTQYF
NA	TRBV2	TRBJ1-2	CASRGQGPYGYTF
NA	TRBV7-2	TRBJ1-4	CASSLVESRGGKLFF
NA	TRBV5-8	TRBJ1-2	CASSLGQAYSDGYTF
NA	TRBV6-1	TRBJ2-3	CASSEASGGGDTQYF
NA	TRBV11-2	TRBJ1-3	CASSLDSIGNTIYF
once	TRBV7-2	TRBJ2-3	CASSVGPTQRETDTQYF
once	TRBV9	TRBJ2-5	CASSPVSGGPETQYF
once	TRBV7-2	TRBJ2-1	CASSFTSRVPMGNEQFF
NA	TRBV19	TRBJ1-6	CASNTGQEVESPLHF
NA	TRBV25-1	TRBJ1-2	CASSESIGYTF
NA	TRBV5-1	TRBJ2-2	CASRGTSRGTGELFF
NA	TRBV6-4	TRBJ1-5	CASSLQGGNQPQHF
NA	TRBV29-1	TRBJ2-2	CSVGPIGGGNTGELFF
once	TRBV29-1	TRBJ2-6	CSVPSGRAGANVLTF
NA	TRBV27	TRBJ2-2	CASSFREGTGELFF
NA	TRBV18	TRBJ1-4	CASSLNRARTNEKLFF
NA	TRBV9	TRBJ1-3	CASSEGGPGNTIYF
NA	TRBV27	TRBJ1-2	CASSLTALQGQYYGYTF
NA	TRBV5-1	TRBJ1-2	CASSLTGRGGYGYTF
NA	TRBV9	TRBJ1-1	CASSVALDWNTEAFF
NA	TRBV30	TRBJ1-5	CAWTSGANQPQHF